Below, one T cell receptor beta chain is given with its context. These data originate in a study of blood T cell repertoires in COVID-19. Study background: Sources were T cells, B-cell-depleted T cells, or PBMCs; the material itself was cDNA or gDNA.

Deletions cut 4 bases from V and 0 bases from J, with 13 bases between. Per germline, CDR1 SGHTS and CDR2 YDEGEE. The CDR3 covers 16 residues. As processed by the authors: Reference gene primers were amplified, and this amplification served to estimate nucleated cell counts. Assay used: immunoSEQ multiplex PCR; TCRdb lists only in-frame clones, some missing. V and J calls and clone size are given by that table; D and trimming were obtained from the DNA. The sample yields a few hundred thousand clones, around nine tenths seen once. The chain couples TRBV5-8 to TRBJ1-4; a possible D gene is TRBD1 (5 bases). The specimen was peripheral blood. This TCR was recovered from a man aged 55 to 70 who had recovered from COVID-19. CDR3 coding DNA: TGTGCCAGCAGCCAACGAGGGACTGCAACTAATGAAAAACTGTTTTTT. As protein: CASSQRGTATNEKLFF.